This TCR beta chain was sequenced during a study of blood T cell repertoires in COVID-19. Whole-study context: Acute-phase and convalescent COVID-19 samples originated in the United States, Italy and Spain. Nucleic acid was either cDNA or gDNA, and it came from T cells, B-cell-depleted T cells, or PBMCs.

Germline lookup yields CDR1 SGHRS and CDR2 YFSETQ. The V and J ends lost 4 bases and 6 bases, in that order; junction bases with no gene match: 2. There are 12 residues in the CDR3. Source study methods: Amplifying reference gene primers gave estimates of nucleated cell counts. Assay used: immunoSEQ multiplex PCR; TCRdb lists only in-frame clones, some missing. V, J and clone size are those of that table, while D and trimming were read from the DNA. Here the sample spans a few hundred thousand clones, roughly 88% being singletons. What was sequenced was peripheral blood. This chain links TRBV5-1 with TRBJ1-2, with 8 nucleotides matching TRBD1. The TCR was taken from a man between 35 and 55 years old who had recovered from COVID-19. The DNA of the CDR3 is TGCGCCAGCAGCGCACAGGGGGATGGCTACACCTTC. It specifies CASSAQGDGYTF.